This T cell receptor beta chain was found in a study of cytomegalovirus exposure and HLA in healthy donors. Study-wide findings and caveats: The study put 150 to 200 TCR beta chains on its list as cytomegalovirus-associated. Specific recognition of CMV antigens was confirmed in vitro for a few chains (all CMV-associated). According to a later analysis, TCR clusters from the first cohort tended to co-occur in the approximately 120 validation repertoires.

The assay was immunoSEQ multiplex PCR, and TCRdb's table has in-frame clones only and misses some. The profile shows 150,000 to 200,000 clones, approximately 90% of them singletons. The junction had 19 bases not matched to a gene; V was cut back by 0 bases and J by 4 bases. The CDR3 runs 22 residues. Germline lookup yields CDR1 SGHRS and CDR2 YFSETQ. As to this clone: Its cognate antigen is unknown.

The receptor comes from a man aged 18 to 29 in good health and CMV-seronegative. The chain combines TRBV5-1 with TRBJ2-3, with 14 bases lining up with TRBD2. Sequencing input: PBMCs. CDR3 in amino acids: CASSLVRPGLAGEHTHADTQYF. CDR3 coding DNA: TGCGCCAGCAGCTTGGTTCGGCCGGGACTAGCGGGAGAGCACACACACGCAGATACGCAGTATTTT.